Below are 11 T cell receptor beta chains sequenced from a single sample in a study of CD8+CD57+ T cells in acquired aplastic anemia. The TCR beta profiling, which covered VDJ combination and CDR3 sequence, was carried out using genomic DNA as the template. TCRdb used MiXCR to reprocess the reads, holding one entry per CDR3 protein. The data hold a few hundred thousand distinct CDR3 sequences, with around 60% observed a single time. Sequenced input: sorted CD4+, CD8+, or CD8+CD57+ T cells (not recorded which) from PBMCs. The receptors here all came from a human donor in good health.

This chain links TRBV10-3 with TRBJ2-3; D may be TRBD1 or TRBD2 (5 bases each). The germline V gene has CDR1 ENHRY and CDR2 SYGVKD. This CDR3 is 15 amino acids long. V was pared by 2 bases and J by 6 bases, with 15 bases between. The chain's CDR3 is CAISEPDGTLDTQYF. CDR3 coding DNA: TGTGCCATCAGTGAGCCGGACGGGACCTTGGATACGCAGTATTTT.

This chain connects TRBV6-4 to TRBJ2-1; D gene unclear. The CDR3 has 15 amino acids. Germline V lookup: CDR1 MRHNA, CDR2 SNTAGT. V was clipped by 0 bases and J by 6 bases, with 12 bases between them. CDR3 in amino acids: CASSDSGYSSNEQFF. The CDR3 nucleotides read TGTGCCAGCAGTGACTCAGGGTACAGTTCCAATGAGCAGTTCTTC.

V usage is TRBV20-1 and J usage is TRBJ2-7; D uncertain. The V gene lost 1 base and the J gene lost 0 bases, with 10 bases spanning the gap. CDR3 size: 14 residues. CDR1 is DFQATT, CDR2 SNEGSKA, per germline (reference sequence). The CDR3 here is CSARGMRSSYEQYF. The CDR3 DNA is TGCAGTGCTAGAGGGATGCGGAGCTCCTACGAGCAGTACTTC.

The rearrangement joins TRBV28 to TRBJ2-5; 11 bases line up with TRBD2. Germline loops: CDR1 MDHEN, CDR2 SYDVKM. This CDR3 region has 15 residues. The V gene end was trimmed by 3 bases and the J gene end by 5 bases; junction bases not matched to a gene: 5. CDR3 coding DNA: TGTGCCAGCAGTTTCCTGACTAGCGGGATTGAGACCCAGTACTTC. It translates to CASSFLTSGIETQYF. The entire variable domain, with the rest obtained from reference TRBV28 and TRBJ2-5, is as follows: DVKVTQSSRYLVKRTGEKVFLECVQDMDHENMFWYRQDPGLGLRLIYFSYDVKMKEKGDIPEGYSVSREKKERFSLILESASTNQTSMYLCASSFLTSGIETQYFGPGTRLLVL.

The rearrangement joins TRBV20-1 to TRBJ2-7, with TRBD2 matching over 7 bases. V trimming: 6 bases; J trimming: 3 bases; junction bases outside the gene matches: 14. The CDR3 covers 15 residues. Per germline, CDR1 DFQATT and CDR2 SNEGSKA (reference sequence). The CDR3 sequence: CSAPGGGGPSYEQYF. Here the CDR3 DNA reads TGCAGTGCCCCTGGGGGGGGGGGACCGAGCTACGAGCAGTACTTC.

This CDR3 is CASRLESGKVDGYTF. The CDR3 DNA sequence: TGTGCCAGCAGATTGGAATCCGGTAAAGTCGATGGCTACACCTTC. The rearrangement uses TRBV2 and TRBJ1-2, with D unresolved. V shed 6 bases and J shed 6 bases, with 20 bases lying between them. Germline V gene data show CDR1 as SNHLY and CDR2 as FYNNEI. The CDR3 is 15 amino acids.

The J gene is TRBJ2-7, the V gene TRBV6-5, with D tentatively TRBD1 (5 bases). The CDR3 sequence is 13 residues long. The germline V and J ends were trimmed by 0 bases and 7 bases, with 10 bases remaining between them. The germline CDR1 and CDR2 sequences are MNHEY and SVGAGI. The CDR3 DNA is TGTGCCAGCAGTTACTCGGGGCGGCCGGAGCAGTACTTC. This sequence encodes CASSYSGRPEQYF.

This clonotype has ten or more counts. The chain recombines TRBV4-1 with TRBJ2-3; no firm D call. This CDR3 region has 15 residues. Trimming took 4 bases from V and 0 from J, leaving 11 bases between them. Germline V CDR1 and CDR2: MGHRA, YSYEKL. Here the CDR3 DNA reads TGCGCCAGCAGCCCCGGGCCTTCGAGCACAGATACGCAGTATTTT. Protein product: CASSPGPSSTDTQYF.

The rearrangement uses TRBV7-2 and TRBJ2-1, with D maybe TRBD2 (5 bases). Between the trimmed V and J ends, which lost 0 bases and 3 bases, there was a span of 12 bases. From germline, CDR1 is SGHTA and CDR2 FQGNSA. This CDR3 has 16 residues. This CDR3 is CASSLANQRYYNEQFF. The CDR3 region has the DNA TGTGCCAGCAGCTTAGCGAACCAGCGGTACTACAATGAGCAGTTCTTC.

The chain couples TRBV20-1 to TRBJ1-5, with D unclear. V lost 5 bases and J 6 bases, leaving 11 bases between the germline ends. CDR3 size: 12 residues. Germline CDR1 reads DFQATT; CDR2 reads SNEGSKA (reference sequence). This CDR3 reads CSADKGTQPQHF. DNA of the CDR3: TGCAGTGCTGATAAGGGTACTCAGCCCCAGCATTTT.

With respect to this clonotype: Germline is not matched at one junction end, which may reflect a read error. The chain is built from TRBV2 and TRBJ1-5; D not certain. Germline loops: CDR1 SNHLY, CDR2 FYNNEI. CDR3 length equals 12 residues. The CDR3 nucleotides are TGTTCCAGCAGGAACAGTAATCAGCCCCAGCATTTT. Amino acid sequence: CSSRNSNQPQHF.